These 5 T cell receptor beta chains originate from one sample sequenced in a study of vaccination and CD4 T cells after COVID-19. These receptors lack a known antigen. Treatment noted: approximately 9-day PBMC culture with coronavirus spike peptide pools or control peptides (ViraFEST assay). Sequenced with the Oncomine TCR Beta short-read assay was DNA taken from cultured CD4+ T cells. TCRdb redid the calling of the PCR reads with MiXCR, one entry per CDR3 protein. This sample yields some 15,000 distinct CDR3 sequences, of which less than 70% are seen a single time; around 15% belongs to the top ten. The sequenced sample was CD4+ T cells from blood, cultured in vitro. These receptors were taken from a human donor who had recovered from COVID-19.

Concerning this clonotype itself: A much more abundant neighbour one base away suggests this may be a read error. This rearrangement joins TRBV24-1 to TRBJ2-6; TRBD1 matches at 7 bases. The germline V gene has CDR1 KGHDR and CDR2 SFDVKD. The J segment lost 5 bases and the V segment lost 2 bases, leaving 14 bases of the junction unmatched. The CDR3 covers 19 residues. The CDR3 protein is CATSDSRTGYVSRANVLTF. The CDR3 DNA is TGTGCCACCAGTGATTCCCGGACAGGCTACGTTTCTAGGGCCAACGTCCTGACTTTC.

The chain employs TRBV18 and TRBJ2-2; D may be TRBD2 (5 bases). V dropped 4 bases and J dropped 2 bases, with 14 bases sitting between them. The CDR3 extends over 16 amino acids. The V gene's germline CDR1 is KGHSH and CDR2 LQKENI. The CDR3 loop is CASSRSHSENTGELFF. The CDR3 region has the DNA TGTGCCAGCTCACGTTCTCATAGCGAAAACACCGGGGAGCTGTTTTTT.

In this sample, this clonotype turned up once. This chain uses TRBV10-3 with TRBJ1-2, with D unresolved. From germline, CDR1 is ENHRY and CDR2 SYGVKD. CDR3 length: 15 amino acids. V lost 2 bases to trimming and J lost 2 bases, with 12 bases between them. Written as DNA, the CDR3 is TGTGCCATCAGTGAGCCAGGATGGTCCAACTATGGCTACACCTTC. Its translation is CAISEPGWSNYGYTF.

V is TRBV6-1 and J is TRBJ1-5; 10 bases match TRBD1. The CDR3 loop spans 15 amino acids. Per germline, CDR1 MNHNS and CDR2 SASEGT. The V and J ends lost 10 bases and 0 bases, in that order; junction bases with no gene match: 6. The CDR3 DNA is TGTGCCACCGGGGGGGACAGGGGTAGCAATCAGCCCCAGCATTTT. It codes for CATGGDRGSNQPQHF.

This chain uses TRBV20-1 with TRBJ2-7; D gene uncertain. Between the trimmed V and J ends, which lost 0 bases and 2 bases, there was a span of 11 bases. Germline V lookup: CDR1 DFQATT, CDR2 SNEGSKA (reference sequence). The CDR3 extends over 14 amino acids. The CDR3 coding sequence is TGCAGTGCTAGAGATCACCGGAATACCTACGAGCAGTACTTC. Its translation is CSARDHRNTYEQYF.